Below are 16 T cell receptor beta chains sequenced from a single sample in a study of cytomegalovirus exposure and HLA in healthy donors. With 60 Vbeta and 13 Jbeta primers, the PCR was carried out. Clones were sequenced by immunoSEQ multiplex PCR, and TCRdb holds only the in-frame ones, with some missing. The table lists roughly 150,000 clones, around 68% of them singletons. The sequencing input was PBMCs. These receptors were taken from a man between 25 and 39 years old in good health and CMV-seropositive.

The chain carries TRBV10-3 and TRBJ1-1; 10 bases map to TRBD1. In germline, CDR1 is ENHRY, CDR2 SYGVKD. The CDR3 is made up of 13 amino acids. The ends lost 8 bases at V and 6 bases at J; junction bases unmatched: 6. CDR3 protein: CAIGTGEAPEAFF. The DNA of the CDR3 is TGTGCCATCGGGACAGGGGAGGCCCCTGAAGCTTTCTTT.

This sequence joins TRBV19 and TRBJ2-7, with TRBD1 matching over 8 bases. The CDR3 runs 13 residues. Germline trimming cut 5 bases from V and 0 bases from J; bases unmatched to any gene: 0. Germline V lookup: CDR1 LNHDA, CDR2 SQIVND (reference sequence). In nucleotides, the CDR3 is TGTGCCAGTAGTCAGGGGGCCTCCTACGAGCAGTACTTC. This sequence encodes CASSQGASYEQYF.

This chain uses TRBV29-1 with TRBJ2-3, with D tentatively TRBD2 (5 bases). This CDR3 is built from 13 residues. V was cut by 6 bases and J by 0 bases, with 10 bases left in between. Germline CDR1 and CDR2: SQVTM and ANQGSEA. CDR3 nucleotides: TGCAGCGTGACTACTTCTAGCACAGATACGCAGTATTTT. It yields the protein CSVTTSSTDTQYF.

This chain connects TRBV6-5 to TRBJ2-1; D may be TRBD2 (5 bases). Deletions cut 6 bases from V and 3 bases from J, with 15 bases between. Germline V gene lookup returns CDR1 MNHEY and CDR2 SVGAGI. The CDR3 sequence is 15 residues long. The CDR3: CASSPRTGGYNEQFF. CDR3 sequence (DNA): TGTGCCAGCAGCCCCCGGACTGGCGGCTACAATGAGCAGTTCTTC.

This clone has only a few counts. A read error may produce the germline difference seen at one junction end. The chain couples TRBV6-5 to TRBJ2-1; maybe TRBD2 (6 bases). The CDR3 is 11 residues long. The germline gives CDR1 MNHEY, CDR2 SVGAGI. The DNA of the CDR3 is TGTGCCAGCAGTCGGACTAATGGGCAGTTCTTC. Residues: CASSRTNGQFF.

V is TRBV9 and J is TRBJ2-7, with D possibly TRBD2 on 7 matching bases. This CDR3 spans 15 amino acids. With 4 bases removed from V and 3 bases from J, the gap between germline ends came to 17 bases. Looked up from germline, CDR1 is SGDLS and CDR2 is YYNGEE. CDR3 in DNA: TGTGCCAGCAGCCCGAGGGGGGGAGGAAGCTACGAGCAGTACTTC. This codes for CASSPRGGGSYEQYF. Using reference TRBV9 and TRBJ2-7 for the parts outside the CDR3, the full variable domain is DSGVTQTPKHLITATGQRVTLRCSPRSGDLSVYWYQQSLDQGLQFLIQYYNGEERAKGNILERFSAQQFPDLHSELNLSSLELGDSALYFCASSPRGGGSYEQYFGPGTRLTVT.

The chain carries TRBV12-5 and TRBJ2-7; D is possibly TRBD1 (5 bases). Germline-derived CDR1 and CDR2 are LGHNT and FRNRAP. The V gene lost 6 bases and the J gene lost 2 bases, with 14 bases spanning the gap. The CDR3 has 14 residues. In DNA form, the CDR3 reads TGTGCTAGTGGCATGGACATACTGACCTACGAGCAGTACTTC. Protein product: CASGMDILTYEQYF.

The rearrangement uses TRBV11-3 and TRBJ2-7; no reliable D call. V was cut by 1 base and J by 0 bases, with 10 bases left in between. CDR1 and CDR2 (germline): SGHNT, YENEEA. CDR3 size: 15 residues. CDR3 coding DNA: TGTGCCAGCAGCTTAGTGGTCCAGGCCTCCTACGAGCAGTACTTC. Translating it yields CASSLVVQASYEQYF.

V usage is TRBV6-6 and J usage is TRBJ2-1; a weak D match, TRBD2 (5 bases). This CDR3 is 13 amino acids long. V gave up 10 bases and J gave up 9 bases, with 19 bases separating them. The V gene's germline CDR1 is MNHNY and CDR2 SVGAGI (reference sequence). CDR3 coding DNA: TGTGCCACCACGGGCCCTAGTGCGGGTGAGCAGTTCTTC. Translating it yields CATTGPSAGEQFF.

J is TRBJ1-1 and V is TRBV6-1; TRBD1 matches at 8 bases. Germline V gene sequence: CDR1 MNHNS, CDR2 SASEGT. The CDR3 is 13 amino acids. The trim removed 7 bases at V and 7 bases at J, leaving 8 bases unmatched. The CDR3 sequence: CASNVDRGGEAFF. CDR3 DNA sequence: TGTGCCAGCAATGTCGACAGGGGAGGTGAAGCTTTCTTT.

The chain is built from TRBV9 and TRBJ2-3; 9 nucleotides line up with TRBD1. Germline values: CDR1 SGDLS, CDR2 YYNGEE. J gave up 4 bases and V 3 bases, and 12 bases lay outside the gene matches. CDR3 length: 17 residues. The DNA of the CDR3 is TGTGCCAGCAGCGCGACCCCTCCGGGACAGGGCGCAGATACGCAGTATTTT. Protein sequence: CASSATPPGQGADTQYF.

The chain links TRBV10-1 to TRBJ2-3; TRBD1 is a possible D gene (5 bases). Deletions cut 3 bases from V and 2 bases from J, with 9 bases between. The CDR3 has 14 residues. Germline V gives CDR1 WNHNN, CDR2 SYGVQD (reference sequence). The chain's CDR3 is CASSEGDYTDTQYF. Written as DNA, the CDR3 is TGCGCCAGCAGTGAAGGGGATTACACAGATACGCAGTATTTT.

This clone turned up a few times. The chain combines TRBV5-4 with TRBJ2-1; 11 nucleotides match TRBD2. V dropped 5 bases and J dropped 6; count of bases not matched to a gene: 7. The V gene's germline CDR1 is SGHNT and CDR2 YYREEE (reference sequence). There are 15 residues in the CDR3. In DNA, the CDR3 is TGTGCCAGCAGTTTAGCGGGGGGGACCCGCAATGAGCAGTTCTTC. This encodes CASSLAGGTRNEQFF.

The chain carries TRBV30 and TRBJ2-1, with D possibly matching TRBD1 (5 bases). The germline V gene has CDR1 GTSNPN and CDR2 SVGIG (reference sequence). Deletions cut 4 bases from V and 7 bases from J, with 11 bases between. This CDR3 has 12 residues. The CDR3 DNA reads TGTGCCTGGAATATGCAGGGAAATGAGCAGTTCTTC. Encoded protein: CAWNMQGNEQFF.

The chain carries TRBV10-3 and TRBJ2-7; D not certain. Trimming pared 2 bases from V and 4 bases from J, leaving 3 bases between. Germline V gives CDR1 ENHRY, CDR2 SYGVKD. This CDR3 spans 11 amino acids. This CDR3 is CAISEAYEQYF. The CDR3 coding sequence is TGTGCCATCAGTGAGGCGTACGAGCAGTACTTC.

The chain has TRBV5-1 and TRBJ2-3, with TRBD2 matching over 7 bases. The CDR3 extends over 16 amino acids. CDR1 is SGHRS and CDR2 is YFSETQ in the germline V gene. J lost 5 bases, V lost 0 bases, and 9 bases had no gene match. CDR3 in DNA: TGCGCCAGCAGCTTGGATACCGCATCGGGAGGAGATACGCAGTATTTT. This gives the protein CASSLDTASGGDTQYF. Drawing the rest from reference TRBV5-1 and TRBJ2-3, the complete variable domain is KAGVTQTPRYLIKTRGQQVTLSCSPISGHRSVSWYQQTPGQGLQFLFEYFSETQRNKGNFPGRFSGRQFSNSRSEMNVSTLELGDSALYLCASSLDTASGGDTQYFGPGTRLTVL.